This is a list of T cell receptor beta chains from one sample in a study of blood T cell repertoires in COVID-19. The table came from immunoSEQ multiplex PCR; TCRdb's copy has only in-frame clones and leaves some out. The table lists about 120,000 clones, 85% of them singletons, with under 5% in the top ten. Sequencing was performed on peripheral blood. These TCRs come from a man aged 60 to 69 with acute or convalescent COVID-19. Each CDR3 is given with its conserved first and last residue. The D gene is left open where the match is weak. The listing skips clone size in some rows; elsewhere it reads once, few, many or a size class.

J | V | size | D | DNA | CDR3
TRBJ1-4 | TRBV3-1/TRBV3-2 | - | TRBD1 | TGTGCCAACACCACCAGGGGGCGCGCGGGGAATGAAAAACTGTTTTTT | CANTTRGRAGNEKLFF
TRBJ2-5 | TRBV9 | - | TRBD2 | TGTGCCAGCAGCGTAGGTCTTGGACTAGTGGGGGAGACCCAGTACTTC | CASSVGLGLVGETQYF
TRBJ1-2 | TRBV27 | - | - | TGTGCCAGCAGTTCCCCAGCAGGGGCGAACTATGGCTACACCTTC | CASSSPAGANYGYTF
TRBJ2-3 | TRBV3-1/TRBV3-2 | - | - | TGTGCCAGCAGCCAGGCTGGGGCAGGGAAGGTTAGGAAGTATTTT | CASSQAGAGKVRKYF
TRBJ2-7 | TRBV3-1/TRBV3-2 | - | - | TGTGCCAGCAGCCAAGATAGTCAGCCCTTAGGGGAAGAGCAGTACTTC | CASSQDSQPLGEEQYF
TRBJ1-5 | TRBV28 | once | - | TGTGCCAGCAGCCCACGCCTCAGGCAGCAGCCCCAGCATTTT | CASSPRLRQQPQHF
TRBJ2-7 | TRBV6-5 | - | - | TGTGCCAGCAACTCCGGGACATCAATAACCTACGAGCAGTACTTC | CASNSGTSITYEQYF
TRBJ1-1 | TRBV14 | - | TRBD1 | TGTGCCAGCAGCCCGACAGGGGTAAAGATGCGGACTGAAGCTTTCTTT | CASSPTGVKMRTEAFF
TRBJ2-6 | TRBV9 | - | - | TGTGCCAGCAGCGTAGCTCCCCCGGGGACTGGGGCCAACGTCCTGACTTTC | CASSVAPPGTGANVLTF
TRBJ2-3 | TRBV5-6 | - | TRBD2 | TGTGCCAGCAGCCCGAGGCGCGGGAGCGCAGATACGCAGTATTTT | CASSPRRGSADTQYF
TRBJ2-5 | TRBV10-3 | - | TRBD1 | TGTGCCATCAGTGGAACAGGGGAAGAGACCCAGTACTTC | CAISGTGEETQYF
TRBJ2-7 | TRBV6-2/TRBV6-3 | - | TRBD2 | TGTGCCAGCAGTTACTCTACAAGCGGGAGCTCCTACGAGCAGTACTTC | CASSYSTSGSSYEQYF
TRBJ1-1 | TRBV11-2 | - | - | TGTGCCAGCAGCTTATGGGGCACGAGCACTGAAGCTTTCTTT | CASSLWGTSTEAFF
TRBJ2-5 | TRBV29-1 | - | TRBD2 | TGCAGCGTTGATGGGATAGCGGGAGGATGGGAGACCCAGTACTTC | CSVDGIAGGWETQYF
TRBJ1-1 | TRBV3-1/TRBV3-2 | - | TRBD1 | TGTGCCAGCAGCCCAGGGGGCAGGAACACTGAAGCTTTCTTT | CASSPGGRNTEAFF
TRBJ2-1 | TRBV10-3 | - | - | TGTGCCGCTTCCCCTGGGCGGCAGGGAGGAAATGAGCAGTTCTTC | CAASPGRQGGNEQFF
TRBJ1-5 | TRBV28 | - | - | TGTGCCAGCAGTCTCGGACAGAATGAACAGCCCCAGCATTTT | CASSLGQNEQPQHF
TRBJ2-7 | TRBV28 | - | - | TGTGCCAGCAGGCGCCGGGACAACACCTACGAGCAGTACTTC | CASRRRDNTYEQYF
TRBJ2-1 | TRBV5-1 | once | - | TGCGCCAGCAGCTTGGGACTAAATGAGCAGTTCTTC | CASSLGLNEQFF
TRBJ2-1 | TRBV5-4 | once | - | TGTGCCAGCAGCGCCGACTACGGTGAGCAGTTCTTC | CASSADYGEQFF
TRBJ2-7 | TRBV7-9 | - | - | TGTGCCAGCAGCTCCGACAGTTTACAGCAGTACTTC | CASSSDSLQQYF
TRBJ1-4 | TRBV30 | - | - | TGTGCCTGGAGCTACTCTCGGACAGATGTAACGGAAAAACTGTTTTTT | CAWSYSRTDVTEKLFF
TRBJ1-2 | TRBV4-2 | - | - | TGTGCCAGCAGCCAAGCTGGCAGGGCGGATGGCTACACCTTC | CASSQAGRADGYTF
TRBJ1-4 | TRBV4-2 | - | - | TGTGCCAGCAGCCAAGATTACGGCAGGGAAGAAAAACTGTTTTTT | CASSQDYGREEKLFF
TRBJ1-1 | TRBV27 | - | TRBD1 | TGTGCCAGCAGTCCAGACCGACAGGGGAGAGCTTTCTTT | CASSPDRQGRAFF
TRBJ1-5 | TRBV28 | - | TRBD1 | TGTGCCAGCAGTTCCCCCCGGACAGGAGCCAATCAGCCCCAGCATTTT | CASSSPRTGANQPQHF
TRBJ1-2 | TRBV28 | - | TRBD1 | TGTGCCAGCAGTTTAGGACAGGGGCATGGCTACACCTTC | CASSLGQGHGYTF
TRBJ1-2 | TRBV5-4 | - | - | TGTGCCAGCAGCTTGGGGGTGCAGGGACAAGGCTACACCTTC | CASSLGVQGQGYTF
TRBJ2-1 | TRBV11-2 | - | - | TGTGCCAGCAGCTTAGGGTACAGGGTGGATGAGCAGTTCTTC | CASSLGYRVDEQFF
TRBJ1-6 | TRBV11-2 | - | TRBD1 | TGTGCCAGCAGTTTCCGGGACAGGGGCCGAAATTCACCCCTCCACTTT | CASSFRDRGRNSPLHF
TRBJ1-5 | TRBV19 | - | TRBD1 | TGTGCCAGCGGACAGGGGGCCCATCAGCCCCAGCATTTT | CASGQGAHQPQHF
TRBJ2-7 | TRBV4-1 | once | TRBD2 | TGCGCCAGCAGCCAAGATCCGGGAGGGTCATCCCACGAGCAGTACTTC | CASSQDPGGSSHEQYF
TRBJ1-1 | TRBV7-2 | few | TRBD1 | TGTGCCAGCAGCCCCGGTCCGACAGGGCTAGGAACTGAAGCTTTCTTT | CASSPGPTGLGTEAFF
TRBJ2-7 | TRBV4-2 | once | TRBD2 | TGTGCCAGCAGCCCCAAGGGAGGGAAGCCCCAGCACGAGCAGTACTTC | CASSPKGGKPQHEQYF
TRBJ2-1 | TRBV4-3 | - | TRBD2 | TGCGCCAGCAGCCAAGATAGCCGCGGGAGGATCTACAATGAGCAGTTCTTC | CASSQDSRGRIYNEQFF
TRBJ2-7 | TRBV11-2 | - | TRBD1 | TGTGCCAGCAGCTTAACCGACAGGGTAAGAGAGCAGTACTTC | CASSLTDRVREQYF
TRBJ1-1 | TRBV4-1 | few | - | TGCGCCAGCAGCCAAGATCTGACACCGAACACTGAAGCTTTCTTT | CASSQDLTPNTEAFF
TRBJ1-1 | TRBV7-2 | - | - | TGTGCCAGCAGCTTAGTAGGAGGGATCATGAACACTGAAGCTTTCTTT | CASSLVGGIMNTEAFF
TRBJ2-6 | TRBV4-2 | - | - | TGTGCCAGCAGCCATGTAACAGGTTCACCCAACGTCCTGACTTTC | CASSHVTGSPNVLTF
TRBJ2-3 | TRBV18 | - | - | TGTGCCAGCTCCCTGGGAGACACAGATACGCAGTATTTT | CASSLGDTDTQYF
TRBJ1-3 | TRBV4-1 | - | TRBD1 | TGCGCCAGCAGCCAAGATCCCGGGACAGGGGTACGGGCTGGTGGAAACACCATATATTTT | CASSQDPGTGVRAGGNTIYF
TRBJ1-2 | TRBV9 | - | TRBD1 | TGTGCCAGCAGCGTCCGAACAGGGGGCAACTATGGCTACACCTTC | CASSVRTGGNYGYTF